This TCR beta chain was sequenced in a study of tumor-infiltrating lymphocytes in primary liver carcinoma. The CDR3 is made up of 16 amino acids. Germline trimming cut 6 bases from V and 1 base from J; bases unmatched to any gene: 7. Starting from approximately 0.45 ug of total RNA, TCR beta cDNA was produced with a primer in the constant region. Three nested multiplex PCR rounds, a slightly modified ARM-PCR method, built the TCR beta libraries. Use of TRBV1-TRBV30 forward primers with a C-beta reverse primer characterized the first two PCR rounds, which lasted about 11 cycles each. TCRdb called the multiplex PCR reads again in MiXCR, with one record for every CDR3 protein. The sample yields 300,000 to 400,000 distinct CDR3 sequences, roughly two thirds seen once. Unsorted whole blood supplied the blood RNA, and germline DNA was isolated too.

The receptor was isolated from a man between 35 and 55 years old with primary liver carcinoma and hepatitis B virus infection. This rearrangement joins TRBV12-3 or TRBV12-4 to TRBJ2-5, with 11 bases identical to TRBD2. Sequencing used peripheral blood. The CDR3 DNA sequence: TGTGCCAGCAGACGAGGGACTAGCGGAATCCAAGAGACCCAGTACTTC. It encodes CASRRGTSGIQETQYF.